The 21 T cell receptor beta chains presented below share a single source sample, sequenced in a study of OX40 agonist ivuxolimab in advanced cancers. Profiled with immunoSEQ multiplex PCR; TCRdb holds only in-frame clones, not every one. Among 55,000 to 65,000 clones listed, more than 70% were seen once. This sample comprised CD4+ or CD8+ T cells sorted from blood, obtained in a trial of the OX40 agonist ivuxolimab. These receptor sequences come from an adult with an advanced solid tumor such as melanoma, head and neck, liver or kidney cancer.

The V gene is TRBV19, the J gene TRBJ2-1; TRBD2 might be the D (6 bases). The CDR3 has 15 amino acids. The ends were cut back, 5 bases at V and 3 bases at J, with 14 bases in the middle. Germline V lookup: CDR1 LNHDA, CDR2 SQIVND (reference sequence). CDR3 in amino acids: CASSSGGNGYNEQFF. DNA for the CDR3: TGTGCCAGTAGTTCGGGCGGGAACGGCTACAATGAGCAGTTCTTC.

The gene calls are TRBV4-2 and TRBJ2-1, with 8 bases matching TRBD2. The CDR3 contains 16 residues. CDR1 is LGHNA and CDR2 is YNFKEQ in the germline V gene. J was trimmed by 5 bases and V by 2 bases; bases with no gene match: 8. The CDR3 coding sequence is TGTGCCAGCAGCCAAAGCCGGGGACTAGAGAACAATGAGCAGTTCTTC. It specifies CASSQSRGLENNEQFF.

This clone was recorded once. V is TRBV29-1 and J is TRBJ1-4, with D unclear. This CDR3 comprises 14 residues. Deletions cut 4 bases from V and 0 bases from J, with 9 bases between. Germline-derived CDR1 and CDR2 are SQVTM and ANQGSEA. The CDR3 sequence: CSVVAGATNEKLFF. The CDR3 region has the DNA TGCAGCGTTGTAGCGGGAGCAACTAATGAAAAACTGTTTTTT. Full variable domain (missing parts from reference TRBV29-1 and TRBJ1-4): SAVISQKPSRDICQRGTSLTIQCQVDSQVTMMFWYRQQPGQSLTLIATANQGSEATYESGFVIDKFPISRPNLTFSTLTVSNMSPEDSSIYLCSVVAGATNEKLFFGSGTQLSVL.

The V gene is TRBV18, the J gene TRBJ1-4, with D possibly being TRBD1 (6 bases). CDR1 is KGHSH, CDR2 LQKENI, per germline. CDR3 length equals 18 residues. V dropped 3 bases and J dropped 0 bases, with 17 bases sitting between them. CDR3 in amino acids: CASSPRDTPVTTNEKLFF. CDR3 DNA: TGTGCCAGCTCACCCCGGGACACACCCGTTACAACTAATGAAAAACTGTTTTTT.

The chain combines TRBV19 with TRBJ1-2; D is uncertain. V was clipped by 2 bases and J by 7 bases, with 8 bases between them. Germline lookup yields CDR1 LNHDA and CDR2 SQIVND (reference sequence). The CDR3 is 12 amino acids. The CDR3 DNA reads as TGTGCCAGTAGTATAAGAGGAGGTGGCTACACCTTC. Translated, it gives CASSIRGGGYTF.

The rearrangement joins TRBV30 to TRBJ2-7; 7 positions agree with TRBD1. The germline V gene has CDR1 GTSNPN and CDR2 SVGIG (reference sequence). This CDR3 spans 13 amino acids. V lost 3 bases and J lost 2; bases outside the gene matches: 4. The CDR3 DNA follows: TGTGCCTGGAGCGACGGACAGGCCTACGAGCAGTACTTC. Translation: CAWSDGQAYEQYF.

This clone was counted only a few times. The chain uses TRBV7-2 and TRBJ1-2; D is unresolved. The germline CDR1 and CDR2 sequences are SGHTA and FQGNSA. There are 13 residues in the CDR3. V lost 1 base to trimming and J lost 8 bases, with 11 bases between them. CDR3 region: CASSLEGDWGYTF. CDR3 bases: TGTGCCAGCAGCTTAGAGGGCGACTGGGGCTACACCTTC.

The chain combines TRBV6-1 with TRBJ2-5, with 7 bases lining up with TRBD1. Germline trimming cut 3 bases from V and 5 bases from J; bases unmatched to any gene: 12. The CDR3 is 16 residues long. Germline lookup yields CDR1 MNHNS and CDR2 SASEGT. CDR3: CASSDAWDSLMETQYF. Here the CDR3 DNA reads TGTGCCAGCAGTGATGCCTGGGACAGCCTAATGGAGACCCAGTACTTC.

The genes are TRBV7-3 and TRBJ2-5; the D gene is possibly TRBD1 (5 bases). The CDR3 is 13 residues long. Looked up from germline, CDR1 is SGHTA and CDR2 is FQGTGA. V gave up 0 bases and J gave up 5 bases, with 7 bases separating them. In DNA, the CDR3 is TGTGCCAGCAGCTTAACCCACAGGGAGACCCAGTACTTC. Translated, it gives CASSLTHRETQYF.

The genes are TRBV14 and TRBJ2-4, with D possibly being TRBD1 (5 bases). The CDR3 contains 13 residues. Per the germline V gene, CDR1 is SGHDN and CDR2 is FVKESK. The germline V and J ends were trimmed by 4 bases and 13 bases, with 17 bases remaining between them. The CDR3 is CASSPRKDDSQYF. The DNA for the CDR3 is TGTGCCAGCAGCCCAAGAAAAGATGACAGCCAGTACTTC.

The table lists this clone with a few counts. CDR3 nucleotides: TGTGCCAGCAGACAGGGGACCGTGCAAGAGACCCAGTACTTC. Protein sequence: CASRQGTVQETQYF. The chain has TRBV5-4 and TRBJ2-5; 7 bases fit TRBD1. The CDR3 has 14 residues. V was clipped by 5 bases and J by 2 bases; unmatched bases: 6. Germline V gene sequence: CDR1 SGHNT, CDR2 YYREEE (reference sequence).

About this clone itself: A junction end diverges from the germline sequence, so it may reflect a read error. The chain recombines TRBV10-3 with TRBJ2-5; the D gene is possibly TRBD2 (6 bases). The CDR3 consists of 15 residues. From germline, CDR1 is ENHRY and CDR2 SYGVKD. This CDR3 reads CAISEGSSAREAQYF. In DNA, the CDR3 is TGTGCCATCAGTGAGGGTTCTAGCGCTAGAGAGGCCCAGTACTTC.

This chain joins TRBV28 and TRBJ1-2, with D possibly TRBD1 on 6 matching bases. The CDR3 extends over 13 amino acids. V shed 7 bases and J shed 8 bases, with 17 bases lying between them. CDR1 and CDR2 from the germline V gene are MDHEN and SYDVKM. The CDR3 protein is CASKRGGFLGYTF. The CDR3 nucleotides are TGTGCCAGCAAAAGGGGGGGGTTTTTAGGCTACACCTTC.

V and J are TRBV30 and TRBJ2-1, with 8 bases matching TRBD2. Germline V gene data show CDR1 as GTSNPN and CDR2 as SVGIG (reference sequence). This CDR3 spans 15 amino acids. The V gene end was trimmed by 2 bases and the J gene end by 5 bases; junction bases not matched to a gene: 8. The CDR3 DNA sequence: TGTGCCTGGAGTCGGACTAGCACTTTGAACAATGAGCAGTTCTTC. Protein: CAWSRTSTLNNEQFF.

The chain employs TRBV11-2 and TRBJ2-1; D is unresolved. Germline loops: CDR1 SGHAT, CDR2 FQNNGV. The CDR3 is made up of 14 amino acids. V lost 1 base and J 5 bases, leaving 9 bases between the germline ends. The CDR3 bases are TGTGCCAGCAGCTTAGTTTCTAGGCACAATGAGCAGTTCTTC. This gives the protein CASSLVSRHNEQFF.

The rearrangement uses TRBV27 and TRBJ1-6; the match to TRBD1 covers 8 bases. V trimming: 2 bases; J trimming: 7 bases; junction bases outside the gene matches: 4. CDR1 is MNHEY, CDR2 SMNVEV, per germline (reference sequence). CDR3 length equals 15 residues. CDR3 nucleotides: TGTGCCAGCAGTTTAGGACAGGGCAGAAATTCACCCCTCCACTTT. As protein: CASSLGQGRNSPLHF.

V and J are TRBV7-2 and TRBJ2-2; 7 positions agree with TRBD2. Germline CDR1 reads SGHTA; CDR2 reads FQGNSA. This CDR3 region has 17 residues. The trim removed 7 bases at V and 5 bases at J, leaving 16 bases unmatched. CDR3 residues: CASTQPGGSLRTGELFF. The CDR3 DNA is TGTGCCAGCACCCAACCCGGCGGGAGTTTGAGGACCGGGGAGCTGTTTTTT.

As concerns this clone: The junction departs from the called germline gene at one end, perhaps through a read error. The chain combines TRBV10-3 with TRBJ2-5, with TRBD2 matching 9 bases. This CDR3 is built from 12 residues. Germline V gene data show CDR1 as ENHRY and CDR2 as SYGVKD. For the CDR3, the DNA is TGTGCCATCAGTGAGGGGGGACTAGCTTTCGACTTC. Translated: CAISEGGLAFDF.

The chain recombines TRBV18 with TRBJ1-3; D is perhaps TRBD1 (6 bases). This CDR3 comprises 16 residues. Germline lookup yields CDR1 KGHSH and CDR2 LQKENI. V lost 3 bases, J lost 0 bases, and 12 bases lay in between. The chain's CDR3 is CASSPLRTASGNTIYF. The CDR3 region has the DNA TGTGCCAGCTCACCCCTAAGGACAGCCTCTGGAAACACCATATATTTT.

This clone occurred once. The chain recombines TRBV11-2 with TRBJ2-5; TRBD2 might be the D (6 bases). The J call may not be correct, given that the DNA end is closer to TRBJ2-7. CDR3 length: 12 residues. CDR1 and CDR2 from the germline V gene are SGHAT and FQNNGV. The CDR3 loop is CASSPSGAEQYF. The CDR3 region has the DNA TGTGCCAGCAGCCCCTCGGGAGCCGAGCAGTACTTC.

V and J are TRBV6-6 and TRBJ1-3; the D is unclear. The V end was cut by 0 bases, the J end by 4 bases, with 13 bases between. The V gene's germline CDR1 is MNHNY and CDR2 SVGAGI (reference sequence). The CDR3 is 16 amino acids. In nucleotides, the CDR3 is TGTGCCAGCAGTTACTCAACGGGGTTTGCAGGAAACACCATATATTTT. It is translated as CASSYSTGFAGNTIYF.